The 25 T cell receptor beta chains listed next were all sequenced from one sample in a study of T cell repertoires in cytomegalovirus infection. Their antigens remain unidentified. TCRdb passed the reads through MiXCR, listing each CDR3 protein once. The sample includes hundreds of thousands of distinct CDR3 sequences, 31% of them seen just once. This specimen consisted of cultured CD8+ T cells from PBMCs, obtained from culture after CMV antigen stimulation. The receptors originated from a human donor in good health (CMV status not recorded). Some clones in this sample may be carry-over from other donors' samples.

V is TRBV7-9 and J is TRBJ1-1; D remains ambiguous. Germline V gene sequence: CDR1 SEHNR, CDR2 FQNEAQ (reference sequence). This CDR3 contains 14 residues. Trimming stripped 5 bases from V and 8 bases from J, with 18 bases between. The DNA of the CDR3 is TGTGCCAGCAGCCGGAAAAAGGCGCGAGAGGAAGCTTTCTTT. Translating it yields CASSRKKAREEAFF.

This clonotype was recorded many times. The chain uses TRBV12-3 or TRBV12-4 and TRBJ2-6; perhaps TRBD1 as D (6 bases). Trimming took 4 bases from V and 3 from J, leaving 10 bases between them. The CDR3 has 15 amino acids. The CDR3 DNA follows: TGTGCCAGCAGTTGGGGACACGGTGGGGCCAACGTCCTGACTTTC. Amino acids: CASSWGHGGANVLTF.

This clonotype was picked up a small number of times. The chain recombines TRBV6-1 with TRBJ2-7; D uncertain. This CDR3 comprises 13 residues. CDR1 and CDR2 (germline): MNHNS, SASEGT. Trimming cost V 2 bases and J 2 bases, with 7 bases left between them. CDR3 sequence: CASSEKPPYEQYV. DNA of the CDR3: TGTGCCAGCAGTGAAAAGCCCCCCTACGAGCAGTACGTC.

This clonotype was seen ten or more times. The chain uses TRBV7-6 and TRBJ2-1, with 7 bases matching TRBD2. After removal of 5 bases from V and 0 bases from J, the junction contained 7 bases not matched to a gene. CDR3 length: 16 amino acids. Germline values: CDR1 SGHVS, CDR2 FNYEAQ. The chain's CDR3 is CASSGSGTYSYNEQFF. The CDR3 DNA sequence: TGTGCCAGCAGCGGAAGCGGGACTTACTCCTACAATGAGCAGTTCTTC.

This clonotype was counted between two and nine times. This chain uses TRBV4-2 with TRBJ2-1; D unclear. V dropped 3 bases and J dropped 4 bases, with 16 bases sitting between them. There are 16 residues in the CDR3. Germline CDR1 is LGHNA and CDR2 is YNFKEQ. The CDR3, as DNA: TGTGCCAGCAGCCACAATCAGAGACCGGATTACAATGAGCAGTTCTTC. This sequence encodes CASSHNQRPDYNEQFF.

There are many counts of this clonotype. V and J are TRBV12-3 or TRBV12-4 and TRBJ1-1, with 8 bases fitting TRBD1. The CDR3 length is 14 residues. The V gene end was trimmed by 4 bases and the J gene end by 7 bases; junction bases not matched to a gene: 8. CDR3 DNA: TGTGCCAGCAGTTCCACGGACAGGGACTTTGAAGCTTTCTTT. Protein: CASSSTDRDFEAFF.

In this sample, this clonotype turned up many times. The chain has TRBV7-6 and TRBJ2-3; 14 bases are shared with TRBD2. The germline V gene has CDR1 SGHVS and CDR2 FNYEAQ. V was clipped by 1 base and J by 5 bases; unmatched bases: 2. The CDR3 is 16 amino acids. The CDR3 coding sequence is TGTGCCAGCAGCTTAGGGACTAGCGGGGGGATAGATACGCAGTATTTT. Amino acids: CASSLGTSGGIDTQYF. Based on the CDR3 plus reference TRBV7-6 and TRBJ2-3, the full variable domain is GAGVSQSPRYKVTKRGQDVALRCDPISGHVSLYWYRQALGQGPEFLTYFNYEAQQDKSGLPNDRFSAERPEGSISTLTIQRTEQRDSAMYRCASSLGTSGGIDTQYFGPGTRLTVL.

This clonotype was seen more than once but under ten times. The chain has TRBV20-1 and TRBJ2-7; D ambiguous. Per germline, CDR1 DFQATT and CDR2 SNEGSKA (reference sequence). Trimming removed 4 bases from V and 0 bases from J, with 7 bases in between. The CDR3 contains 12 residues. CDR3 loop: CSAKDSSYEQYV. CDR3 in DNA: TGCAGTGCTAAAGATAGCTCCTACGAGCAGTACGTC.

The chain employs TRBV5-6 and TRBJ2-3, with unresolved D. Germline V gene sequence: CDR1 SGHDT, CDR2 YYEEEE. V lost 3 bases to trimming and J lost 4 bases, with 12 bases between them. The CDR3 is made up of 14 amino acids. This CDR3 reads CASSSSWVSDTQYF. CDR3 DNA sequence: TGTGCCAGCAGCTCCTCTTGGGTGTCAGATACGCAGTATTTT.

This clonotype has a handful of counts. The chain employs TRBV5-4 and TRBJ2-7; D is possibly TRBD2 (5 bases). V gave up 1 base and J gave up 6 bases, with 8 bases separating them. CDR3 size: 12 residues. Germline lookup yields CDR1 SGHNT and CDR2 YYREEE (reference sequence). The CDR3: CASSLLGGEQYF. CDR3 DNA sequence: TGTGCCAGCAGCTTGTTAGGAGGCGAGCAGTACTTC.

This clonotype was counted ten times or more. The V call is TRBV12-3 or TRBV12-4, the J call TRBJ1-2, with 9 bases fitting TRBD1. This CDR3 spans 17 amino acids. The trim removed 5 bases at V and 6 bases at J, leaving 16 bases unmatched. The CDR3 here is CASSPQGARKISDGYTF. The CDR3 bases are TGTGCCAGCAGTCCACAGGGGGCAAGGAAAATCTCGGATGGCTACACCTTC.

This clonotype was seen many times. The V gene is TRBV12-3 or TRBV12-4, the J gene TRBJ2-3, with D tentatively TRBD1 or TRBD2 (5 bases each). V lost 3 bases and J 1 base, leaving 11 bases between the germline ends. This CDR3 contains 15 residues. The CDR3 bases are TGTGCCAGCAGTTTTGAGGGGTGGGGCACAGATACGCAGTATTTT. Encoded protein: CASSFEGWGTDTQYF.

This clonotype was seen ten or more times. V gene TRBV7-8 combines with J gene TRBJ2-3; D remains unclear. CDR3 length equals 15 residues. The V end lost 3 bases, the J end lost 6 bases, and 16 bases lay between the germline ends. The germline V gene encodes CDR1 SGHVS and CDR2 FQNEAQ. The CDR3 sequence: CASSFVAYHLDTQYF. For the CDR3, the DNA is TGTGCCAGCAGCTTTGTGGCCTACCACTTGGATACGCAGTATTTT.

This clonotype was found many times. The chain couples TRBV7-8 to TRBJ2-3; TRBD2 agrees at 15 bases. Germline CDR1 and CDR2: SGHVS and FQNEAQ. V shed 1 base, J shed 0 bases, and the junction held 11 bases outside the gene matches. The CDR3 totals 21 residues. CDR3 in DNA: TGTGCCAGCAGCTTAGTGCCAGGACTAGCGGGGGGGCCCCTGAGCACAGATACGCAGTATTTT. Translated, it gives CASSLVPGLAGGPLSTDTQYF.

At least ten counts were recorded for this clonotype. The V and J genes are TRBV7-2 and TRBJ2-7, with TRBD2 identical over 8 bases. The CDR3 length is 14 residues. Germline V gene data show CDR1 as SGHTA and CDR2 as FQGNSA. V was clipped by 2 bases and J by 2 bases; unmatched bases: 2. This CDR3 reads CASSLSGGTYEQYV. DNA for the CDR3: TGTGCCAGCAGCTTAAGCGGGGGAACCTACGAGCAGTACGTC.

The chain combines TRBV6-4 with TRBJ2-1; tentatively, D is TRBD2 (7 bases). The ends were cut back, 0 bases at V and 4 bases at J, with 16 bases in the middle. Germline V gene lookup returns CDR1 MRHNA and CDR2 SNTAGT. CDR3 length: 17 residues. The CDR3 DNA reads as TGTGCCAGCAGTGACTCATCCTGGGGGGGGCCGTACAATGAGCAGTTCTTC. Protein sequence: CASSDSSWGGPYNEQFF.

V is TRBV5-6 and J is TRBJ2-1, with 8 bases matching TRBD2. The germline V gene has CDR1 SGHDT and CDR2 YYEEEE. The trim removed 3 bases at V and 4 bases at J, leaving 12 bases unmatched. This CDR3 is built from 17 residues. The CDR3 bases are TGTGCCAGCAGCTCCCCGGACGGGGGGGCCTCTTACAATGAGCAGTTCTTC. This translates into CASSSPDGGASYNEQFF. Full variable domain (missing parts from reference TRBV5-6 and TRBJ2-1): DAGVTQSPTHLIKTRGQQVTLRCSPKSGHDTVSWYQQALGQGPQFIFQYYEEEERQRGNFPDRFSGHQFPNYSSELNVNALLLGDSALYLCASSSPDGGASYNEQFFGPGTRLTVL.

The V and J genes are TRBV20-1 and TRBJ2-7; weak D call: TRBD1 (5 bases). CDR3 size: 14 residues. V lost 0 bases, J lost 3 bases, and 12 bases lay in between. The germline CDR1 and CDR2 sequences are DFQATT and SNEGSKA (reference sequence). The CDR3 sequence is CSARDQGVSYEQYV. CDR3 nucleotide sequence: TGCAGTGCTAGAGACCAAGGGGTAAGCTACGAGCAGTACGTC.

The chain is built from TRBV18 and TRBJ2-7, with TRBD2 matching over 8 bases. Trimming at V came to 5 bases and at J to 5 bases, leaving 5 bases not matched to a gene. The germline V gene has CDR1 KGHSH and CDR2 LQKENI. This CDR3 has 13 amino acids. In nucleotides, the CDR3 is TGTGCCAGCTCAATCGGGGGGGCCCACGAGCAGTACTTC. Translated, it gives CASSIGGAHEQYF.

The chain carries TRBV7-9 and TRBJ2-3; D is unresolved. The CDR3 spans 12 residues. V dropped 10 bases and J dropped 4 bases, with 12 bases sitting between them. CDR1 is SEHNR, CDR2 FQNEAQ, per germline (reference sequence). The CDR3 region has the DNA TGTGCCACCACACCCGGAGCAGATACGCAGTATTTT. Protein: CATTPGADTQYF.

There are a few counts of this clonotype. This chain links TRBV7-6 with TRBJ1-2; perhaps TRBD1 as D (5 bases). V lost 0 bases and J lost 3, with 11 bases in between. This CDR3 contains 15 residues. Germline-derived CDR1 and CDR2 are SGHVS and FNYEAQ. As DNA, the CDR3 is TGTGCCAGCAGCTTAGCTCGGGACGGATACTATGGCTACACCTTC. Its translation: CASSLARDGYYGYTF.

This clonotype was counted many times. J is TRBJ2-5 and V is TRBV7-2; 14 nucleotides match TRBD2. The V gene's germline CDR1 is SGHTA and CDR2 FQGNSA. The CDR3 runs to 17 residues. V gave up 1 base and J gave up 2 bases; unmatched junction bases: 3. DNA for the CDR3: TGTGCCAGCAGCTTAGACGGACTAGCGGGGGGTCAAGAGACCCAGTACTTC. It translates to CASSLDGLAGGQETQYF.

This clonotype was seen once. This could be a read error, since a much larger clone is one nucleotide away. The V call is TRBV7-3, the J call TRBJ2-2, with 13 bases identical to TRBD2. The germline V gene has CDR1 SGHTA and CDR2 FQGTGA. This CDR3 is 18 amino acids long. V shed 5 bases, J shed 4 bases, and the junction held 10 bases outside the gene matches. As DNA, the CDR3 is TGTGCCAGCAGCCCTCCGGGACTAGCGGGGCCCTGCACCGGGGAGCTGTTTTTT. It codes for CASSPPGLAGPCTGELFF.

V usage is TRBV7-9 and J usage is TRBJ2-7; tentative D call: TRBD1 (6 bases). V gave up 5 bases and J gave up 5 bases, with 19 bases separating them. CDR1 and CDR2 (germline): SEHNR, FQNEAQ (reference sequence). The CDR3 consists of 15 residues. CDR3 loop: CASSGSPDSGHEQYF. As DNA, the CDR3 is TGTGCCAGCAGCGGGTCGCCGGACAGCGGCCACGAGCAGTACTTC.

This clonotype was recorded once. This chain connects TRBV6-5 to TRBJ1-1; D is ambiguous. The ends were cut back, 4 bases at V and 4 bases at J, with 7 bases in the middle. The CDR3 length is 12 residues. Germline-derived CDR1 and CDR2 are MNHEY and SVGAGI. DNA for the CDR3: TGTGCCAGCAGTTCACAGTCCACTGAAGCTTTCTTT. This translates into CASSSQSTEAFF.